This T cell receptor beta chain emerged from a study of blood T cell repertoires in COVID-19. Overall study context: Material from acute and convalescent COVID-19 was sourced from the United States, Italy and Spain.

TCRdb's table, derived via immunoSEQ multiplex PCR, lists solely in-frame clones and lacks some. The table shows 35,000 to 45,000 clones, with 70% to 80% occurring only once. V lost 0 bases, J lost 8 bases, and 8 bases lay in between. The germline gives CDR1 SGHKS, CDR2 YYEKEE (reference sequence). The CDR3 totals 12 residues. V usage is TRBV5-5 and J usage is TRBJ1-2; D perhaps matches TRBD1 (5 bases). The clonotype comes from a woman aged 70-85 years with acute or convalescent COVID-19. The material sequenced was peripheral blood. DNA for the CDR3: TGTGCCAGCAGCTTGGAGGGGTACGGCTACACCTTC. Protein: CASSLEGYGYTF.